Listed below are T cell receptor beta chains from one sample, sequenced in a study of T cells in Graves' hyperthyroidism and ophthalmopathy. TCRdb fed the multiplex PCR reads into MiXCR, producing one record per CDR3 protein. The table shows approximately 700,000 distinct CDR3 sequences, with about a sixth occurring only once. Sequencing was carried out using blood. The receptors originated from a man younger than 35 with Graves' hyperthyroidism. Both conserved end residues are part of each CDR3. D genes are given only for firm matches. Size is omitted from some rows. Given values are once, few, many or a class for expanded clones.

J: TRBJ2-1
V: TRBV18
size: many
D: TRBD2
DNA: TGTGCCAGCTCACCACTCCCCTCGGGAGGCAGTGCGTACAATGAGCAGTTCTTC
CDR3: CASSPLPSGGSAYNEQFF

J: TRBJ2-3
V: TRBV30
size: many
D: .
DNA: TGTGCCTGGAGTTTAGCGAGTCCTTACACAGATACGCAGTATTTT
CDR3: CAWSLASPYTDTQYF

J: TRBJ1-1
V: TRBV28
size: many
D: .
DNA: TGTGCCAGCACTCCAGGGACATCGAACACTGAAGCTTTCTTT
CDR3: CASTPGTSNTEAFF

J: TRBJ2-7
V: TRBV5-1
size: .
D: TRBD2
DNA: TGCGCCAGCAGCTTGGCCGGGTCGGGAGGGCCGCGGGAGCAGTACTTC
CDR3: CASSLAGSGGPREQYF

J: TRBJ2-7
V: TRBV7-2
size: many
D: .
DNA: TGTGCCAGCAGCCCCGGGCCAAGCCATCCCTACGAGCAGTACTTC
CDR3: CASSPGPSHPYEQYF

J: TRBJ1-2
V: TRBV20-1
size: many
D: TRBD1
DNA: TGCAGTGCTAGAGCATTCAGGGGGCGTTGGGACTATGGCTACACCTTC
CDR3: CSARAFRGRWDYGYTF

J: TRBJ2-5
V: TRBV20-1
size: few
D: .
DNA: TGCAGTGCTAGAAGGGGAGGAGGGGGCGAGACCCAGTACTTC
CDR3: CSARRGGGGETQYF

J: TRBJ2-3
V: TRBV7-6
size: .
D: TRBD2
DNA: TGTGCCAGCAGCGCCAGAATAGCGGGAGGGCCTCAGTATTTT
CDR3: CASSARIAGGPQYF

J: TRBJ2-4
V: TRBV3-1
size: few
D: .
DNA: TGTGCCAGCAGCCAAGGCGGACAAAACATTCAGTACTTC
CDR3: CASSQGGQNIQYF

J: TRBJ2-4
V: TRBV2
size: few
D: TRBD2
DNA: TGTGCCAGCAGACCCCCGGGGGGGCGAATCGAAAACATTCAGTACTTC
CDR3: CASRPPGGRIENIQYF

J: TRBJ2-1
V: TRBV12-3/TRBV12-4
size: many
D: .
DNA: TGTGCCAGCAGCCCTGGGGAGCGGGCCTACTACAATGAGCAGTTCTTC
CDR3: CASSPGERAYYNEQFF

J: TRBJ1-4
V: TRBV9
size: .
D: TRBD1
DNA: TGTGCCAGCAGCGTGGACACAGGGGGCCTAACGGAAAAACTGTTTTTT
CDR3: CASSVDTGGLTEKLFF

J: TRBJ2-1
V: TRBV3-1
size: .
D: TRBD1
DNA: TGTGCCAGCAGCCACGCCATTGGACAGGGGGCCTCCTACTACAATGAGCAGTTCTTC
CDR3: CASSHAIGQGASYYNEQFF

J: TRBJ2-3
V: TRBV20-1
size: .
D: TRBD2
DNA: TGCAGTGCTAGAAGGAAGCGGGAGGGCCTTTTCCCAGATACGCAGTATTTT
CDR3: CSARRKREGLFPDTQYF

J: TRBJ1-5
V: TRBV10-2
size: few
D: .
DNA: TGCGCCAGCAGTGTGTGGCCGACCAATCAGCCCCAGCATTTT
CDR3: CASSVWPTNQPQHF

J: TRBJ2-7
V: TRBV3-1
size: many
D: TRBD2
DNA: TGTGCCAGCAGCCACAGAACTAGCGGGAGCTCCTACGAGCAGTACTTC
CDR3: CASSHRTSGSSYEQYF

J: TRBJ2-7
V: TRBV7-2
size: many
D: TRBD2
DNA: TGTGCCAGCAGTTTGACTAGCGGGATCGAGCAGTACTTC
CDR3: CASSLTSGIEQYF

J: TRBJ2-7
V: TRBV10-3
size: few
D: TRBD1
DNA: TGTGCCATCAGTGAGACGACAGGGGTCGAGCAGTACTTC
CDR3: CAISETTGVEQYF

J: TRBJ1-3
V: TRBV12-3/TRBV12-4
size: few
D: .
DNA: TGTGCCAGCAGTCTCCGGGACCGGAGCTCTGGAAACACCATATATTTT
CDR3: CASSLRDRSSGNTIYF

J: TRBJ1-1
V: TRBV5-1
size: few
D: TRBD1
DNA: TGTGCCAGCAGCCTCCGGGACAGGGGCACTCTCACTGAAGCTTTCTTT
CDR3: CASSLRDRGTLTEAFF

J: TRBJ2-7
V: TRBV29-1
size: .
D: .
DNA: TGCAGCGTTGAGCCAGGGAGCTCCTACGAGCAGTACTTC
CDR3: CSVEPGSSYEQYF

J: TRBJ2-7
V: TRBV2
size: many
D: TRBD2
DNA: TGTGCCAGCAGGCCACTAGCGGGAGGGACCTACGAGCAGTACTTC
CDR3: CASRPLAGGTYEQYF

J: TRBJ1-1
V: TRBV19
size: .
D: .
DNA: TGTGCCAGTAGGTACGGGAAGAACACTGAAGCTTTCTTT
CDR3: CASRYGKNTEAFF

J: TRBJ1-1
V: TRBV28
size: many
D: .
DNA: TGTGCCAGCAGTCTCGGGGGGCTTTCTGAAGCTTTCTTT
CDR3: CASSLGGLSEAFF

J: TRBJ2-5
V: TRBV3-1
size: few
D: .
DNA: TGTGCCAGCAAGGGGGGCTCGCATCAGGAGACCCAGTACTTC
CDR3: CASKGGSHQETQYF

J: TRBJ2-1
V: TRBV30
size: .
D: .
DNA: TGTGCCGGAGCGGTTATTTCGAATGAGCAGTTCTTC
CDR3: CAGAVISNEQFF

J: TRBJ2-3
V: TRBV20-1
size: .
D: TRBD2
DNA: TGCAGTGCCACTGTACTAGCGGGAGGCACAGATACGCGGTATTTT
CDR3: CSATVLAGGTDTRYF

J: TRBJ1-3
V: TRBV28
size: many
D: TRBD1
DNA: TGTGCCAGCAGTGCCCGACAGGGGGCCGTAGGGGGAAACACCATATATTTT
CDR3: CASSARQGAVGGNTIYF

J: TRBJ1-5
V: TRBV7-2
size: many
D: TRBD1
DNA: TGTGCCAGCAGCCCCAAGGACAGGGAACATAATCAGCCCCAGCATTTT
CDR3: CASSPKDREHNQPQHF

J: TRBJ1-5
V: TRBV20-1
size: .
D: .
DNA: TGCAGTGCTAGAGTGGGGGAGCAGCCCCAGCATTTT
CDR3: CSARVGEQPQHF

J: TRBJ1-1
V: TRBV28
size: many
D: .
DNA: TGTGCCAGCAGTTTATCCCCAGGGGTTACGGAAGCTTTCTTT
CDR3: CASSLSPGVTEAFF

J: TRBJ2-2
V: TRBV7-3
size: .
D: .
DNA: TGTGCCAGCAGCCCTGGGTTGGGGCGGACCGGGGAGCTGTTTTTT
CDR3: CASSPGLGRTGELFF

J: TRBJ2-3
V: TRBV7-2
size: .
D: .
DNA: TGTGCCAGCAGCTTATCGGCCATAGATACGCAGTATTTT
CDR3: CASSLSAIDTQYF

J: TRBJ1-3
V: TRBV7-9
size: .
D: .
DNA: TGTGCCAGCAGCTTCGAGGGGTTCTCTGGAAACACCATATATTTT
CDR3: CASSFEGFSGNTIYF

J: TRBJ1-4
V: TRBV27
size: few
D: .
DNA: TGTGCCAGCAGGGGTGGGCTACACCGTGAAAAACTGTTTTTT
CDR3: CASRGGLHREKLFF

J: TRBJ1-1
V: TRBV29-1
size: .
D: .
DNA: TGCAGCGTTGGGCTTATGGAGACTGAAGCTTTCTTT
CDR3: CSVGLMETEAFF

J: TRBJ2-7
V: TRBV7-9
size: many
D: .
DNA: TGTGCCAGCAGCTTAGCCCGGAGAGGCGAGCAGTACTTC
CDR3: CASSLARRGEQYF

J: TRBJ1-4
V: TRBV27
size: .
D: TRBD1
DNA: TGTGCCAGCAGTTTATTTGGAGGGGGCGGTAGTGAAAAACTGTTTTTT
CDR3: CASSLFGGGGSEKLFF

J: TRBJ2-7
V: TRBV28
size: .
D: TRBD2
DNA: TGTGCCAGCAGTTTATCTCTAGCGGGAGGGCCCGTTTACGAGCAGTACTTC
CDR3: CASSLSLAGGPVYEQYF

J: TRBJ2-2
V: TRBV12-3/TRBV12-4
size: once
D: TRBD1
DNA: TGTGCCAGCGGCAGGGGGCTGGGGGGACAGTTTTTT
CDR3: CASGRGLGGQFF

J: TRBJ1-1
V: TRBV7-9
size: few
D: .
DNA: TGTGCCAGCAGCTTAGCTGGACAGATTGAAGCTTTCTTT
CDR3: CASSLAGQIEAFF

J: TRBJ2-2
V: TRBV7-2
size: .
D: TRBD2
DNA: TGTGCCAGCAGCCGGGGGGGGGACACCGGGGAGCTGTTTTTT
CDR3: CASSRGGDTGELFF

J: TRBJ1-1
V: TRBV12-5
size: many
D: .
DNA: TGTGCTAGTGGTTCCGGCACTTGGAACAGGGTCATCGTGGACACTGAAGCTTTCTTT
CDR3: CASGSGTWNRVIVDTEAFF

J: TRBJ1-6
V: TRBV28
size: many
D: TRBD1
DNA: TGTGCCAGCAGCCCCCCCGGACAGGGGGAAGGGTCACCCCTCCACTTT
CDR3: CASSPPGQGEGSPLHF

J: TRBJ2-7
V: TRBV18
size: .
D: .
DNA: TGTGCCAGCTCACCCCCTCTCAGGGGGGGGGGATCCTACGAGCAGTACTTC
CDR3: CASSPPLRGGGSYEQYF

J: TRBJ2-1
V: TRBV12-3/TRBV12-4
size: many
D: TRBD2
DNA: TGTGCCAGCAGTTTGGGACTAGGGTCGGGTGGACTGCTCAATGAGCAGTTCTTC
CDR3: CASSLGLGSGGLLNEQFF